One and the same sample provided the 17 T cell receptor beta chains below, sequenced in a study of cytomegalovirus exposure and HLA in healthy donors. Use of 60 Vbeta and 13 Jbeta primers characterized the PCR. Sequencing was performed with immunoSEQ multiplex PCR; in TCRdb, only in-frame clones are kept and a portion is missing. The data hold more than 150,000 clones, with 76% observed a single time. The sequenced material came from PBMCs. All receptors derive from a woman in her 30s in good health and CMV-seropositive.

V gene TRBV6-5 combines with J gene TRBJ2-7; possibly TRBD1 for D (5 bases). CDR3 length: 14 residues. The germline gives CDR1 MNHEY, CDR2 SVGAGI. V lost 2 bases and J lost 2, with 10 bases in between. The chain's CDR3 is CASSYTRVPYEQYF. DNA for the CDR3: TGTGCCAGCAGTTACACCAGGGTCCCCTACGAGCAGTACTTC.

The chain carries TRBV2 and TRBJ1-3, with 7 positions matching TRBD1. With V trimmed by 1 base and J by 4 bases, 4 bases remained unmatched. This CDR3 has 15 residues. Per the germline V gene, CDR1 is SNHLY and CDR2 is FYNNEI. The CDR3 reads CASSEEGAVGNTIYF. The CDR3 region has the DNA TGTGCCAGCAGTGAAGAGGGGGCTGTCGGAAACACCATATATTTT.

This clone was found a few times. This rearrangement joins TRBV2 to TRBJ2-5; the match to TRBD2 covers 10 bases. The DNA matches TRBJ2-7 better at its end, which makes the J call doubtful. From germline, CDR1 is SNHLY and CDR2 FYNNEI. This CDR3 comprises 18 residues. The CDR3 spells CASSVPSGGLLSSYEQYF. The CDR3 DNA reads TGTGCCAGCAGCGTTCCTAGCGGGGGCCTACTAAGCTCCTACGAGCAGTACTTC.

The chain recombines TRBV7-9 with TRBJ2-3; TRBD1 agrees at 10 bases. CDR3 length: 14 amino acids. CDR1 SEHNR and CDR2 FQNEAQ come from the germline V gene (reference sequence). The V gene end was trimmed by 5 bases and the J gene end by 4 bases; junction bases not matched to a gene: 3. CDR3 loop: CASSLGQGADTQYF. The CDR3, as DNA: TGTGCCAGCAGCCTTGGACAGGGGGCAGATACGCAGTATTTT.

The chain is built from TRBV9 and TRBJ2-7; 11 bases match TRBD2. This CDR3 has 17 residues. Trimming at V came to 3 bases and at J to 4 bases, leaving 12 bases not matched to a gene. Per the germline V gene, CDR1 is SGDLS and CDR2 is YYNGEE. The CDR3, as DNA: TGTGCCAGCAGCGCTAGGGGAGGGACTAGCGGAGCTTACGAGCAGTACTTC. Translated: CASSARGGTSGAYEQYF. Together with reference TRBV9 and TRBJ2-7, the CDR3 gives the full variable domain: DSGVTQTPKHLITATGQRVTLRCSPRSGDLSVYWYQQSLDQGLQFLIQYYNGEERAKGNILERFSAQQFPDLHSELNLSSLELGDSALYFCASSARGGTSGAYEQYFGPGTRLTVT.

V and J are TRBV29-1 and TRBJ2-2; D may be TRBD1 (6 bases). The CDR3 runs 14 residues. Per germline, CDR1 SQVTM and CDR2 ANQGSEA. CDR3 protein: CRLEQGLGTGELFF. For the CDR3, the DNA is TGCAGGCTGGAACAGGGTCTAGGCACCGGGGAGCTGTTTTTT.

V is TRBV7-9 and J is TRBJ2-7; D perhaps matches TRBD2 (5 bases). CDR1 and CDR2 (germline): SEHNR, FQNEAQ (reference sequence). V lost 2 bases and J lost 1, with 12 bases in between. This CDR3 contains 15 residues. The CDR3 DNA sequence: TGTGCCAGCAGCTTAACGGGGTGGGTGTCCTACGAGCAGTACTTC. This codes for CASSLTGWVSYEQYF.

Regarding this clone: The same CDR3 is also encoded by other DNA sequences in this sample. The V gene is TRBV6-5, the J gene TRBJ2-7; 10 bases align to TRBD2. The CDR3 has 15 residues. Germline assignment: CDR1 MNHEY and CDR2 SVGAGI. V shed 9 bases and J 5 bases; nucleotides not matched to a gene: 13. CDR3 DNA: TGTGCCAGTAGCCCCAGCGGGGGGGCCCTACACGAGCAGTACTTC. It translates to CASSPSGGALHEQYF.

This clone has just a few counts. The chain has TRBV28 and TRBJ2-7, with TRBD2 as a possible D gene (5 bases). V was clipped by 5 bases and J by 4 bases, with 9 bases between them. This CDR3 region has 12 residues. Germline CDR1 is MDHEN and CDR2 is SYDVKM. CDR3 nucleotides: TGTGCCAGCAGTACCACGGGATACGAGCAGTACTTC. Translation gives CASSTTGYEQYF.

This chain uses TRBV2 with TRBJ2-3; no clear D gene. The germline V gene encodes CDR1 SNHLY and CDR2 FYNNEI. The V end was cut by 3 bases, the J end by 0 bases, with 13 bases between. There are 16 residues in the CDR3. The CDR3 is CASSERATISTDTQYF. Here the CDR3 DNA reads TGTGCCAGCAGTGAGCGAGCTACTATAAGCACAGATACGCAGTATTTT.

This clone was counted only a few times. This chain uses TRBV10-2 with TRBJ2-1; 7 bases are a match to TRBD2. Trimming took 2 bases from V and 8 from J; bases not matched to a gene: 6. The length of the CDR3 is 14 residues. Germline lookup yields CDR1 WSHSY and CDR2 SAAADI. In DNA, the CDR3 is TGCGCCAGCAGTGAGGTAGGACTAGGGGATGAGCAGTTCTTC. This encodes CASSEVGLGDEQFF.

The J gene is TRBJ2-7, the V gene TRBV25-1; D not certain. CDR3 size: 12 residues. Germline V gene sequence: CDR1 MGHDK, CDR2 SYGVNS. Trimming took 3 bases from V and 5 from J, leaving 8 bases between them. The CDR3: CASSDLTDEQYF. CDR3 nucleotides: TGTGCCAGCAGTGATCTCACGGACGAGCAGTACTTC.

This clone was found a few times. The chain combines TRBV19 with TRBJ2-7, with 9 nucleotides matching TRBD1. This CDR3 contains 15 residues. The V gene's germline CDR1 is LNHDA and CDR2 SQIVND (reference sequence). J was trimmed by 1 base and V by 4 bases; bases with no gene match: 5. The DNA for the CDR3 is TGTGCCAGTAGTAACGGAGGGACAGGGTCCTACGAGCAGTACTTC. It codes for CASSNGGTGSYEQYF.

There are a few counts of this clone. The CDR3 loop is CASSRGGPSGGEQFF. The CDR3 DNA sequence: TGTGCCAGCAGCCGAGGTGGTCCTAGCGGGGGAGAGCAGTTCTTC. The chain recombines TRBV5-4 with TRBJ2-1; TRBD2 matches at 10 bases. From germline, CDR1 is SGHNT and CDR2 YYREEE (reference sequence). Unmatched junction bases numbered 11, after V lost 4 bases and J lost 10 bases. This CDR3 spans 15 amino acids.

The chain combines TRBV5-4 with TRBJ1-2; D is uncertain. Germline CDR1 and CDR2: SGHNT and YYREEE (reference sequence). Trimming removed 0 bases from V and 2 bases from J, with 11 bases in between. The CDR3 has 15 residues. In DNA form, the CDR3 reads TGTGCCAGCAGCTTGGAACAGAGAAGGAACTATGGCTACACCTTC. Amino acids: CASSLEQRRNYGYTF. The full variable domain, its missing parts supplied by reference TRBV5-4 and TRBJ1-2, is ETGVTQSPTHLIKTRGQQVTLRCSSQSGHNTVSWYQQALGQGPQFIFQYYREEENGRGNFPPRFSGLQFPNYSSELNVNALELDDSALYLCASSLEQRRNYGYTFGSGTRLTVV.

The V and J genes are TRBV15 and TRBJ1-2; D is perhaps TRBD1 (5 bases). CDR3 length: 16 residues. V shed 0 bases and J shed 4 bases, with 15 bases lying between them. CDR1 and CDR2 (germline): LNHNV, YYDKDF (reference sequence). The CDR3 DNA reads TGTGCCACCAGCAGAGATCTCCGGGGGGGAGTCTATGGCTACACCTTC. Translation gives CATSRDLRGGVYGYTF.

The rearrangement uses TRBV19 and TRBJ1-3; tentative D call: TRBD1 (6 bases). The CDR3 is 15 residues long. V lost 7 bases and J 2 bases, leaving 15 bases between the germline ends. Germline V CDR1 and CDR2: LNHDA, SQIVND (reference sequence). For the CDR3, the DNA is TGTGCCAGTACACCTCCCAGGGGCACTGGAAACACCATATATTTT. Translating gives CASTPPRGTGNTIYF.